The clone carrying this TCR beta chain was found once. What it recognizes is unknown. A marrow graft followed busulfan-fludarabine conditioning, with cyclophosphamide on days +3 and +4. The sample is drawn from a study of T cells after posttransplantation cyclophosphamide. Clones were sequenced by immunoSEQ multiplex PCR, and TCRdb holds only the in-frame ones, with some missing. This sample has approximately 6,200 clones, with roughly four fifths found just once. Study conclusions and caveats: Donor-recipient repertoire similarity was low at 1-2 months, rising over year one. After PTCy, TRB diversity resembled that of CNI/methotrexate controls.

Trimming removed 1 base from V and 3 bases from J, with 13 bases in between. The CDR3 runs 15 residues. The V gene's germline CDR1 is LNHDA and CDR2 SQIVND (reference sequence). Sequenced here: CD4+ T cells sorted from blood, sampled roughly 350 days after allogeneic stem cell transplant with posttransplant cyclophosphamide. The receptor comes from a male patient between 45 and 60 years old who received an allogeneic stem cell transplant from a related donor and was CMV-positive. Some T cells may be provided by the graft donor. The chain couples TRBV19 to TRBJ2-7; a weak D match, TRBD2 (6 bases). CDR3 sequence: CASSIGGVGLYEQYF. CDR3 DNA sequence: TGTGCCAGTAGTATAGGGGGGGTTGGCCTCTACGAGCAGTACTTC.